These 20 T cell receptor beta chains were all obtained from the same sample, sequenced in a study of blood T cell repertoires in COVID-19. The data were produced by immunoSEQ multiplex PCR, yet TCRdb's version contains in-frame clones alone and is incomplete. The sample records about 240,000 clones, approximately 80% being singletons. Sequencing was done on a sample of peripheral blood. The receptors shown here come from a man aged 25 to 45 who had recovered from COVID-19.

In this sample, this clone turned up a few times. The CDR3 loop reads CASSQPGQGANGYTF. CDR3 nucleotide sequence: TGTGCCAGCAGCCAGCCGGGACAGGGGGCAAATGGCTACACCTTC. This chain uses TRBV4-2 with TRBJ1-2; TRBD1 matches at 12 bases. V trimming: 3 bases; J trimming: 6 bases; junction bases outside the gene matches: 5. The CDR3 runs 15 residues. Germline assignment: CDR1 LGHNA and CDR2 YNFKEQ.

This rearrangement joins TRBV7-2 to TRBJ2-2, with 7 nucleotides matching TRBD2. The CDR3 has 15 residues. V dropped 4 bases and J dropped 2; count of bases not matched to a gene: 4. CDR1 is SGHTA and CDR2 is FQGNSA in the germline V gene. CDR3 sequence: CASSSGLSNTGELFF. CDR3 nucleotide sequence: TGTGCCAGCAGCTCGGGACTATCAAACACCGGGGAGCTGTTTTTT.

V usage is TRBV2 and J usage is TRBJ2-5; 8 bases fit TRBD2. The junction had 0 bases not matched to a gene; V was cut back by 4 bases and J by 5 bases. Germline assignment: CDR1 SNHLY and CDR2 FYNNEI. This CDR3 is built from 12 residues. In DNA, the CDR3 is TGTGCCAGCAGTGCGGGGGGGGAGACCCAGTACTTC. Amino acids: CASSAGGETQYF. Supplemented by reference TRBV2 and TRBJ2-5, the full variable domain reads EPEVTQTPSHQVTQMGQEVILRCVPISNHLYFYWYRQILGQKVEFLVSFYNNEISEKSEIFDDQFSVERPDGSNFTLKIRSTKLEDSAMYFCASSAGGETQYFGPGTRLLVL.

The gene calls are TRBV6-5 and TRBJ1-4; D is possibly TRBD1 (5 bases). CDR3 length: 15 residues. Germline CDR1 and CDR2: MNHEY and SVGAGI. V was pared by 8 bases and J by 10 bases, with 23 bases between. CDR3 sequence: CASARKGGAPGKLFF. DNA of the CDR3: TGTGCCAGCGCACGAAAAGGAGGGGCGCCAGGAAAACTGTTTTTT.

V gene TRBV7-3 combines with J gene TRBJ1-4; D is unclear. This CDR3 contains 11 residues. V lost 5 bases to trimming and J lost 13 bases, with 11 bases between them. Germline-derived CDR1 and CDR2 are SGHTA and FQGTGA. The CDR3 DNA follows: TGTGCCAGCAGCGCCTCAGGTGGACTGTTTTTT. It yields the protein CASSASGGLFF.

The chain links TRBV27 to TRBJ2-3, with TRBD1 matching over 7 bases. Germline assignment: CDR1 MNHEY and CDR2 SMNVEV (reference sequence). V lost 5 bases to trimming and J lost 4 bases; unmatched junction nucleotides: 3. CDR3 length: 13 amino acids. The CDR3 protein is CASSPDRSDTQYF. In DNA, the CDR3 is TGTGCCAGCAGTCCGGACAGGTCAGATACGCAGTATTTT.

This rearrangement joins TRBV7-8 to TRBJ1-2; D is ambiguous. Germline loops: CDR1 SGHVS, CDR2 FQNEAQ. V was pared by 5 bases and J by 4 bases, with 17 bases between. CDR3 length: 15 amino acids. CDR3 loop: CASSLGRAGIYGYTF. The CDR3 DNA follows: TGTGCCAGCAGCCTAGGGCGGGCGGGAATCTATGGCTACACCTTC.

The rearrangement links TRBV11-2 to TRBJ2-1; 14 positions match TRBD2. Trimming took 4 bases from V and 15 from J; bases not matched to a gene: 11. Germline V gives CDR1 SGHAT, CDR2 FQNNGV. The CDR3 spans 15 residues. This chain's CDR3 is CASSSLTSGGASGFF. CDR3 nucleotides: TGTGCCAGCAGCTCGTTGACTAGCGGGGGGGCCTCCGGGTTCTTC.

The chain carries TRBV6-5 and TRBJ1-3; D remains ambiguous. The germline gives CDR1 MNHEY, CDR2 SVGAGI. The V end lost 9 bases, the J end lost 0 bases, and 12 bases lay between the germline ends. CDR3 size: 14 residues. This chain's CDR3 is CASRESGSGNTIYF. The DNA of the CDR3 is TGTGCCAGTAGAGAGAGCGGCTCTGGAAACACCATATATTTT.

V usage is TRBV6-5 and J usage is TRBJ2-3, with 7 bases that match TRBD1. Trimming at V came to 7 bases and at J to 0 bases, leaving 7 bases not matched to a gene. There are 15 residues in the CDR3. Germline-derived CDR1 and CDR2 are MNHEY and SVGAGI. CDR3 nucleotides: TGTGCCAGCACGAGGGGGCAAGATAGCACAGATACGCAGTATTTT. Translating gives CASTRGQDSTDTQYF.

The chain employs TRBV6-4 and TRBJ1-2; TRBD1 agrees at 12 bases. The ends lost 8 bases at V and 6 bases at J; junction bases unmatched: 10. This CDR3 region has 15 residues. Germline V gene data show CDR1 as MRHNA and CDR2 as SNTAGT. The DNA of the CDR3 is TGTGCCAGCCGACCGGGACAGGGGGCTTTGGATGGCTACACCTTC. This codes for CASRPGQGALDGYTF.

This clone was detected only once. The chain carries TRBV5-1 and TRBJ2-5, with no clear D. The CDR3 has 13 residues. Deletions cut 3 bases from V and 4 bases from J, with 10 bases between. Germline lookup yields CDR1 SGHRS and CDR2 YFSETQ. Here the CDR3 reads CASSSYGPETQYF. CDR3 nucleotide sequence: TGCGCCAGCAGCTCCTATGGGCCAGAGACCCAGTACTTC.

The chain uses TRBV18 and TRBJ2-3; 10 positions agree with TRBD1. This CDR3 region has 15 residues. Germline values: CDR1 KGHSH, CDR2 LQKENI. V lost 3 bases and J lost 4; bases outside the gene matches: 4. CDR3 nucleotides: TGTGCCAGCTCACCCCGGGACAGGGGAGCAGATACGCAGTATTTT. Translating gives CASSPRDRGADTQYF.

The J gene is TRBJ2-2, the V gene TRBV7-3; D gene ambiguous. The CDR3 spans 13 residues. From germline, CDR1 is SGHTA and CDR2 FQGTGA. Deletions cut 4 bases from V and 5 bases from J, with 8 bases between. This CDR3 is CASSWSQTGELFF. Written as DNA, the CDR3 is TGTGCCAGCAGCTGGAGTCAGACCGGGGAGCTGTTTTTT.

This chain uses TRBV4-1 with TRBJ1-6; TRBD1 matches at 8 bases. This CDR3 has 15 residues. The junction had 7 bases not matched to a gene; V was cut back by 3 bases and J by 9 bases. Germline V lookup: CDR1 MGHRA, CDR2 YSYEKL. CDR3 region: CASSHGQGLSSPLHF. The CDR3 DNA reads as TGCGCCAGCAGCCACGGACAGGGACTAAGTTCACCCCTCCACTTT.

The gene calls are TRBV25-1 and TRBJ2-2, with D perhaps matching TRBD1 (6 bases). Germline V gene sequence: CDR1 MGHDK, CDR2 SYGVNS. V was shortened by 5 bases and J by 5 bases, with 15 bases between the two germline ends. The CDR3 consists of 15 residues. The CDR3 region has the DNA TGTGCCAGCAGTAGCGGACAGTCGGAGACCGGGGAGCTGTTTTTT. It translates to CASSSGQSETGELFF.

This clone was found once. CDR3 protein: CASSAGTIAGELFF. The DNA for the CDR3 is TGTGCCAGCAGCGCCGGGACAATTGCCGGGGAGCTGTTTTTT. The chain links TRBV9 to TRBJ2-2; tentative D call: TRBD1 (6 bases). Trimming left V 3 bases short and J 6 bases short, with 12 bases between. The CDR3 has 14 amino acids. The germline V gene has CDR1 SGDLS and CDR2 YYNGEE.

This chain connects TRBV13 to TRBJ2-3; TRBD1 agrees at 11 bases. V was pared by 5 bases and J by 4 bases, with 17 bases of the junction left unmatched. CDR1 and CDR2 from the germline V gene are PRHDT and FYEKMQ (reference sequence). The CDR3 consists of 19 residues. The CDR3 DNA is TGTGCCAGCAGCCGACTCCTCGGACAGGGGGCCCGGGCTTCAGATACGCAGTATTTT. Encoded protein: CASSRLLGQGARASDTQYF.

The V and J genes are TRBV11-1 and TRBJ1-6; 7 bases are a match to TRBD1. There are 15 residues in the CDR3. The trim removed 5 bases at V and 7 bases at J, leaving 8 bases unmatched. In germline, CDR1 is SGHAT, CDR2 FQDESV (reference sequence). The DNA of the CDR3 is TGTGCCAGCAGCACACGACAGGGAGAAAATTCACCCCTCCACTTT. Amino acids: CASSTRQGENSPLHF. Combining the CDR3 with reference TRBV11-1 and TRBJ1-6 gives the whole variable domain EAEVAQSPRYKITEKSQAVAFWCDPISGHATLYWYRQILGQGPELLVQFQDESVVDDSQLPKDRFSAERLKGVDSTLKIQPAELGDSAMYLCASSTRQGENSPLHFGNGTRLTVT.

V and J are TRBV5-1 and TRBJ2-5; 8 bases match TRBD2. The CDR3 loop spans 14 amino acids. CDR1 and CDR2 (germline): SGHRS, YFSETQ. Trimming took 5 bases from V and 1 from J; bases not matched to a gene: 4. In DNA form, the CDR3 reads TGCGCCAGCAGGCCGGGGGGGCCCCAAGAGACCCAGTACTTC. The encoded protein is CASRPGGPQETQYF.